Following are 2 T cell receptor beta chains from one sample sequenced in a study of T cell changes during pregnancy in multiple sclerosis. TCRdb's copy holds only in-frame clones and misses some; the assay was immunoSEQ multiplex PCR. The sample includes around 40,000 clones, approximately 89% of them seen just once. Material: CD4+ T cells from peripheral blood mononuclear cells, obtained after pregnancy. These receptors originate from a female donor in good health, enrolled as a control in a pregnancy study.

The chain is built from TRBV5-1 and TRBJ1-1; TRBD1 aligns across 7 bases. The V gene's germline CDR1 is SGHRS and CDR2 YFSETQ. J gave up 3 bases and V 4 bases, and 3 bases lay outside the gene matches. CDR3 length equals 13 residues. CDR3 amino acids: CASSTTGHTEAFF. The CDR3 bases are TGCGCCAGCAGCACGACAGGGCACACTGAAGCTTTCTTT.

J is TRBJ2-3 and V is TRBV4-2, with 8 positions matching TRBD1. CDR1 is LGHNA and CDR2 is YNFKEQ in the germline V gene. CDR3 size: 15 residues. The V segment lost 4 bases and the J segment 0 bases; nucleotides outside the gene matches: 3. The CDR3 reads CASSRGQGSTDTQYF. The CDR3 DNA is TGTGCCAGCAGCCGCGGACAGGGTAGCACAGATACGCAGTATTTT.